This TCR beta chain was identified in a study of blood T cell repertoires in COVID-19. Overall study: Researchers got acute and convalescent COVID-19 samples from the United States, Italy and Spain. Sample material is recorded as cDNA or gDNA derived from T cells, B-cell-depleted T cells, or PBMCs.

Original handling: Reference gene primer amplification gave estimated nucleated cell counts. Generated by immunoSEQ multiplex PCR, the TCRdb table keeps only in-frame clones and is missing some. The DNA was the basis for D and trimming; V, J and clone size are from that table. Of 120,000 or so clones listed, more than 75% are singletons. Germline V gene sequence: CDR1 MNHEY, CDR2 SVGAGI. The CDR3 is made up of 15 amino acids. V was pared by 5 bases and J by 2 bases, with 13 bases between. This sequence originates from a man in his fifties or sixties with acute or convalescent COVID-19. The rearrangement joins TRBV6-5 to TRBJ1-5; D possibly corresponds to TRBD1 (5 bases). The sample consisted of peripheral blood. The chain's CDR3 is CASSTTTVGNQPQHF. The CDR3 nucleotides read TGTGCCAGCAGTACAACGACAGTTGGCAATCAGCCCCAGCATTTT.